The text below deals with one T cell receptor beta chain. Per the original methods: By means of reference gene primer amplification, nucleated cell counts were estimated. Using immunoSEQ multiplex PCR, the repertoire was profiled, and TCRdb retains in-frame clones only, with some absent. The V and J calls and clone size are taken from that table; D and trimming were inferred from the DNA. The repertoire has around 160,000 clones, 81% of them found once; the top ten carry around 9.9%. The data were taken from a study of blood T cell repertoires in COVID-19. On the study more broadly: The United States, Italy and Spain were the sources of the acute and convalescent COVID-19 samples. PBMCs, B-cell-depleted T cells, or T cells provided the cDNA or gDNA that made up the material.

V lost 3 bases and J 5 bases, leaving 21 bases between the germline ends. Germline V CDR1 and CDR2: KGHDR, SFDVKD. This CDR3 has 17 amino acids. This chain joins TRBV24-1 and TRBJ2-5; D not certain. The sequence came from a human donor in a cohort sampled during active COVID-19. The sample was peripheral blood. This chain's CDR3 is CATSDRLRGPNEETQYF. For the CDR3, the DNA is TGTGCCACCAGTGATCGACTTCGTGGTCCAAACGAGGAGACCCAGTACTTC.